These 10 T cell receptor beta chains came from one sample sequenced in a study of blood T cell repertoires in COVID-19. Produced via immunoSEQ multiplex PCR; TCRdb's table is partial and in-frame only. Among tens of thousands of clones, roughly 90% were seen once, and the ten largest hold roughly 20%. Sequencing was performed on peripheral blood. Receptors were obtained from a woman older than 75 with acute or convalescent COVID-19.

The chain uses TRBV5-6 and TRBJ2-1; D is perhaps TRBD2 (5 bases). The V and J ends lost 4 bases and 8 bases respectively, with 16 bases between them. CDR3 length: 14 residues. Germline CDR1 reads SGHDT; CDR2 reads YYEEEE. Here the CDR3 reads CASSTGLLRDEQFF. DNA of the CDR3: TGTGCCAGCAGCACCGGACTCCTTAGGGATGAGCAGTTCTTC.

The chain joins TRBV7-2 to TRBJ1-1; D call uncertain. This CDR3 contains 13 residues. From germline, CDR1 is SGHTA and CDR2 FQGNSA. V lost 5 bases and J 6 bases, leaving 13 bases between the germline ends. The CDR3 region is CASSLGSSSEAFF. Here the CDR3 DNA reads TGTGCCAGCAGCCTAGGCAGTTCCTCTGAAGCTTTCTTT.

This clone came up a few times. This chain connects TRBV24-1 to TRBJ2-3, with 8 bases identical to TRBD2. Germline CDR1 reads KGHDR; CDR2 reads SFDVKD. This CDR3 is 17 amino acids long. The junction had 6 bases not matched to a gene; V was cut back by 2 bases and J by 0 bases. The CDR3 nucleotides read TGTGCCACCAGTGATTCCCCGGCGGGGGGCAGCACAGATACGCAGTATTTT. It encodes CATSDSPAGGSTDTQYF.

The chain is built from TRBV3-1 (or the pseudogene TRBV3-2) and TRBJ1-2; D is unclear. Germline CDR1 and CDR2: LGHDT and YNNKEL (reference sequence). Trimming took 4 bases from V and 4 from J, leaving 19 bases between them. This CDR3 is built from 16 residues. Here the CDR3 reads CASSLTILVNRYGYTF. In nucleotides, the CDR3 is TGTGCCAGCAGCCTCACTATTTTGGTGAATCGCTATGGCTACACCTTC.

The CDR3 reads CASSLQGGTIQETQYF. The CDR3 DNA reads as TGCGCCAGCAGCTTGCAGGGAGGTACCATCCAAGAGACCCAGTACTTC. J is TRBJ2-5 and V is TRBV5-1, with a tentative D call TRBD2 (6 bases). Trimming cost V 1 base and J 1 base, with 14 bases left between them. The length of the CDR3 is 16 residues. Germline CDR1 SGHRS, CDR2 YFSETQ.

The CDR3 protein is CASSGGGPPRYNEQFF. The CDR3 DNA follows: TGTGCCAGCAGCGGAGGGGGCCCGCCCCGCTACAATGAGCAGTTCTTC. J is TRBJ2-1 and V is TRBV3-1 (or the pseudogene TRBV3-2), with D maybe TRBD1 (7 bases). Germline-derived CDR1 and CDR2 are LGHDT and YNNKEL (reference sequence). Trimming took off 5 bases at V and 3 bases at J, with 17 bases between the two ends. This CDR3 is 16 amino acids long.

For this clone: A read error may account for a junction end that differs from germline. This chain links TRBV6-5 with TRBJ1-2, with a tentative D call TRBD1 (6 bases). Germline V lookup: CDR1 MNHEY, CDR2 SVGAGI. CDR3 length: 13 residues. The CDR3 reads CASRDQGHYGYTF. The DNA for the CDR3 is TGTGCCAGCAGAGACCAGGGGCACTACGGCTACACCTTC.

The chain is built from TRBV12-5 and TRBJ2-2, with TRBD2 matching over 15 bases. The junction had 4 bases not matched to a gene; V was cut back by 4 bases and J by 7 bases. CDR3 size: 16 residues. CDR1 is LGHNT and CDR2 is FRNRAP in the germline V gene. The CDR3 DNA follows: TGTGCTAGTGGTTGGACTAGCGGGGGGGCCGTCGGGGAGCTGTTTTTT. It is translated as CASGWTSGGAVGELFF.

CDR3 DNA: TGTGCCAGCAGCTTAGCAGGGGGGTATGGCTACACCTTC. As protein: CASSLAGGYGYTF. This sequence joins TRBV7-3 and TRBJ1-2, with 7 bases aligning to TRBD1. With 2 bases clipped from V and 5 bases from J, the junction kept 2 bases outside the gene matches. Germline CDR1 is SGHTA and CDR2 is FQGTGA. The CDR3 runs 13 residues.

This clone was picked up one time. The rearrangement uses TRBV5-4 and TRBJ1-6; D unclear. CDR3 length: 16 amino acids. Per germline, CDR1 SGHNT and CDR2 YYREEE (reference sequence). Deletions cut 4 bases from V and 1 base from J, with 12 bases between. The CDR3 nucleotides are TGTGCCAGCAGCCCCCATCGGGGTTCCTATAATTCACCCCTCCACTTT. Translating it yields CASSPHRGSYNSPLHF. The full variable domain, completed using reference TRBV5-4 and TRBJ1-6, is ETGVTQSPTHLIKTRGQQVTLRCSSQSGHNTVSWYQQALGQGPQFIFQYYREEENGRGNFPPRFSGLQFPNYSSELNVNALELDDSALYLCASSPHRGSYNSPLHFGNGTRLTVT.